This T cell receptor beta chain was sequenced for a study of T cell clonality in common variable immunodeficiency (dated by TCRdb to between 2014 and 2016). What the work shows at the level of the full study, not this receptor alone: Fewer deletions and N-nucleotide insertions were reportedly observed in CVID TCRbeta sequences, and highly modified clones with 13 or more V deletions were reportedly absent from CVID TCRbeta sequences. Healthy controls shared more TCRbeta clones with each other than CVID subjects shared among themselves (p < 0.0001). Even though DNA input was the same, control samples had an average of about 89,000 unique sequences each, compared with about 30,000 in CVID samples. Compared with healthy controls, CVID subjects showed increased TCRbeta clonality (t-test p = 0.018), a feature most characteristic of about a third of subjects. According to the authors, figuring out what caused the increased clonality in CVID would require sequencing the repertoires of T cell subpopulations. Patient heterogeneity within the CVID cohort put limits on correlating repertoire features with clinical complications.

Predominantly Caucasian heritage was noted among both the CVID patients and the healthy controls. Heparinized peripheral whole blood samples of about 4.5 to 9 ml were collected from each donor. Genomic DNA from adults with common variable immune deficiency (CVID) and from healthy adult controls was used for sequencing of TCRbeta CDR3 repertoires. There were around 22 healthy adult volunteers in the control group (roughly 12 female and ten or so male), ranging in age from about 20 to 70 years, with a mean age of almost 35. Diluted blood was density-centrifuged over Hypaque 1077 or Ficoll-Paque to isolate peripheral blood mononuclear cells. Genomic DNA was extracted from unsorted mononuclear cells by Qiagen column purification or by a centrifugation-based method. CDR1 SGHAT and CDR2 FQDESV were looked up in the germline V gene (reference sequence). The CDR3 spans 13 residues, from the cysteine through the phenylalanine. Only the CDR3 bases that were read are kept: 30 of them, in frame from base 1. V gives up 3 bases and J gives up 6 bases, and the segment between their germline ends measures 11 bases.

On this clone itself: Its antigen is still unknown. The CDR3 end falls 3 residues outside the read, so it is completed with the germline J gene.

For sequencing input, CVID and control samples contributed equivalent amounts of genomic DNA. For every sample, a 60 bp segment covering the rearranged TCRbeta CDR3 region was amplified and then sequenced. TCRbeta amplification used the immunoSEQ assay, a bias-corrected multiplex PCR with high-throughput sequencing. In the authors' own workflow: Every unique nucleotide sequence was considered a clone and was annotated with V, D and J genes, copy number and frequency. Sequences were labeled productive if in frame, and non-productive if out of frame or containing stop codons. As previously described, clonality was calculated on the basis of Shannon's entropy. The predicted amino acid sequences of productive clones were used to derive mean CDR3 Kyte-Doolittle hydropathy. Hierarchical clustering of scaled V gene usage was performed with the R hclust function using Manhattan distance and complete linkage. Sharing of clones by CDR3 amino acid sequence was evaluated through resampling of 12 repertoires per group over 100 rounds. Repertoires were searched for approximately 70 published EBV-specific and a few hundred published CMV-specific TCRbeta sequences. After two CVID samples that produced fewer than 10,000 sequences were dropped from the analysis, some 41 CVID repertoires remained. Held by TCRdb, this immuneACCESS table contains in-frame sequences only and omits some clones. Under half of the omission traces to an unresolved V gene where checked; the cause of the rest is unknown. D and trimming were read from the DNA, whereas the V and J calls and clone size are those reported in that table. This sample holds approximately 37,000 clones in total, without any singletons. The top ten clones comprise around 9.5% of the sample.

Recombination joined TRBV11-1 with TRBJ1-1; the D gene assignment is ambiguous. The sequence was collected from a person aged 18 to 75 in good health. Sequencing was done on a sample of peripheral blood mononuclear cells. The CDR3 protein: CASSLEGQAEAFF. The CDR3 DNA, read in part, is TGTGCCAGCAGCTTGGAGGGTCAAGCTGAA.